This T cell receptor (beta chain) was sequenced in a study of T cells expressing NK-cell markers (dated by TCRdb to 2020 to 2021). Concerning the study at large: Three sorted T-cell subsets (CD3+CD56+NKG2C+, CD3+CD56+NKG2C- and CD3+CD56-NKG2C+) from under ten donors had their TCR beta-chain repertoires profiled. Sequencing of the libraries produced 2 x 150 bp reads on Illumina HiSeq 2000/2500, MiSeq or NextSeq. The study sequenced eight donors, all healthy volunteers chosen at random: three men and five women. Seven of the eight sequenced donors were HCMV-seropositive and one was HCMV-seronegative. Results the study describes overall, beyond this receptor: Whether the expanded NKG2C-expressing T cell clones were specific for HCMV antigens remained unclear. In 5 to 7 donors, the dominant CD3+CD56+NKG2C+ clonotypes were found to rank among the top 10 CD8+ clonotypes and to make up about 1.0-7.0% of CD8+ T cells. Those dominant clonotypes were again the most abundant among CD3+CD56-NKG2C+ cells in a handful of donors, at about 25-60.1%.

The cysteine opens and the phenylalanine closes a CDR3 of 13 amino acids. This entry has no DNA. Looking up the germline V gene (reference sequence) yields CDR1 DFQATT and CDR2 SNEGSKA. In regard to this clonotype: Its antigen has not been determined.

TCRdb names Illumina HiSeq 2000 as the instrument used. The TCR beta cDNA libraries were made using 5'RACE template switching, a step that added both a universal primer site and unique molecular identifiers. cDNA synthesis was primed from the TCR beta constant segment and was followed by two successive PCR amplification steps. In the original analysis: MIGEC handled demultiplexing of the reads and grouping by UMI, while MiTCR was used to assemble and quantify clonotypes. Only TCR cDNA sequences supported by at least two reads were kept to exclude erroneous sequences. Downstream repertoire analysis used the tcR package, and clonotypes were matched across fractions by CDR3 nucleotide sequence plus V segment. Antigen specificity was annotated against VDJdb with VDJmatch, allowing one amino acid substitution in CDR3. Each entry corresponds to one CDR3 protein sequence from reads that TCRdb reprocessed, and DNA is not given. The V and J calls follow TCRdb's processing rather than the paper's. The sample table records approximately 150,000 distinct CDR3 sequences. The ten largest clones take up less than 15% of the sample.

HCMV-specific IgG was detected in serum with a commercial ELISA kit to determine HCMV serostatus. Ficoll density gradient centrifugation was used to isolate peripheral blood mononuclear cells from blood. This clonotype originated in a man between 18 and 29 years old in good health. Donor details come from another sample of the same person, matched by shared clones. The specimen sequenced was blood T cells: a sorted CD56 or NKG2C T cell subset, CD4+ or CD8+ T cells, or bulk PBMC T cells (not recorded which). The chain uses TRBV20-1 and TRBJ2-4; TCRdb gives TRBD2 as the D gene, but with no DNA this cannot be confirmed. The CDR3 loop reads CSARREYENIQYF.